This T cell receptor (beta chain) stems from a study of T cells after yellow fever vaccination. Study details: The SMART-Seq v4 Ultra Low Input method served to prepare the low-cell-number fractions.

Using its own MiXCR run on the 5' RACE reads, TCRdb lists one record per CDR3 protein. The sample lists 110,000 to 150,000 distinct CDR3 sequences, about 7% occurring once. Germline V CDR1 and CDR2: SGHTA, FQGNSA. There are 15 residues in the CDR3. Unmatched junction bases numbered 11, after V lost 1 base and J lost 8 bases. Study results and caveats: Abundant clonotypes from the bulk population could get into FACS-sorted repertoires as contaminants. The secondary response peaked faster, at day 5 versus 15, but was weaker. Primary-vaccination clones mostly resurfaced post-booster (96% CD4, roughly 87% CD8).

As concerns this clonotype: Its target is not known.

This sequence originates from a man under 40 who received the YFV17D yellow fever vaccine. Sample: CD4+ T cells sorted from PBMCs, taken 10 days after the yellow fever booster vaccination. The chain combines TRBV7-2 with TRBJ2-7; TRBD2 matches 7 bases. This CDR3 reads CASSLVVFAGEQQYF. The CDR3 coding sequence is TGTGCCAGCAGCTTAGTCGTGTTCGCGGGAGAACAGCAGTACTTC.